Listed below are T cell receptor beta chains from one sample, sequenced in a study of OX40 agonist ivuxolimab in advanced cancers. Sequencing was performed with immunoSEQ multiplex PCR; in TCRdb, only in-frame clones are kept and a portion is missing. The sample lists some 50,000 clones, more than 85% seen once, with roughly 4.4% in the top ten. Sequenced here: CD4+ or CD8+ T cells sorted from blood, sampled in a trial of the OX40 agonist ivuxolimab. The receptors were gathered from an adult with an advanced solid tumor such as melanoma, head and neck, liver or kidney cancer. CDR3s include the opening cysteine and the closing phenylalanine or tryptophan. A D gene is named only where the DNA matches it firmly. The size field is filled for only some rows; it gives once, few, many or a size class.

- TRBJ1-1 - TRBV6-5 TGTGCCAGCGCCGGCGGCAGTTACACTGAAGCTTTCTTT CASAGGSYTEAFF
- TRBJ2-6 - TRBV6-6 TGTGCCAGCAGTTCTTTTGGGGCCAACGTCCTGACTTTC CASSSFGANVLTF
- TRBJ2-5 - TRBV29-1 TGCAGCGTTGTCCCCCTCGTACTTCAAGGGACCCAGTACTTC CSVVPLVLQGTQYF
few TRBJ2-7 - TRBV7-3 TGTGCCAGCAGCGTCGGACTAAACTACGAGCAGTACTTC CASSVGLNYEQYF
- TRBJ2-7 TRBD2 TRBV28 TGTGCCAGCAGTTTGGGGAGGTTGACGTGGCTAGCGGGAGAGGCGTCCTACGAGCAGTACTTC CASSLGRLTWLAGEASYEQYF
- TRBJ2-1 - TRBV6-5 TGTGCCAGCAGTTACTGGGGGTCAGCCTCCAATGAGCAGTTCTTC CASSYWGSASNEQFF
- TRBJ2-5 TRBD1 TRBV19 TGTGCCAGTAGTGGGAGAGACAGGGGCTTCCAAGAGACCCAGTACTTC CASSGRDRGFQETQYF
once TRBJ1-3 - TRBV7-2 TGTGCCAGCAGCTTGGCAGGGGCCTCTGGAAACACCATATATTTT CASSLAGASGNTIYF
- TRBJ2-1 - TRBV29-1 TGCAGCGCCCTAGCAGGGGCCTACAATGAGCAGTTCTTC CSALAGAYNEQFF
- TRBJ1-5 - TRBV7-2 TGTGCCAGCAGCCAAGGATCTATAAGCAATCAGCCCCAGCATTTT CASSQGSISNQPQHF
- TRBJ2-5 TRBD2 TRBV7-9 TGTGCCAGCAGCCAGCGGGGGGGTTCCCAAGAGACCCAGTACTTC CASSQRGGSQETQYF
- TRBJ2-2 - TRBV11-3 TGTGCCAGCAGCCGGCCCGCGGGAATTGGCACCGGGGAGCTGTTTTTT CASSRPAGIGTGELFF
- TRBJ2-3 TRBD2 TRBV7-9 TGTGCCAGCAGCTGGCCCTCAAGGACTAGCGGGTATTACACAGATACGCAGTATTTT CASSWPSRTSGYYTDTQYF
- TRBJ2-1 TRBD2 TRBV6-4 TGTGCCAGCAGCAGCGTAATAGCGGGAGGTGCCTACAATGAGCAGTTCTTC CASSSVIAGGAYNEQFF
- TRBJ2-3 TRBD2 TRBV7-9 TGTGCCAGCAGCGCCAGTCGCGGGGCTAGCGGGGGCCCTCCAGGGGGGCAGTATTTT CASSASRGASGGPPGGQYF
- TRBJ2-7 TRBD2 TRBV7-9 TGTGCCAGCAGCCCAGAGGGGACTAGAGGGCCTAGGAGCTCCTACGAGCAGTACTTC CASSPEGTRGPRSSYEQYF
once TRBJ2-6 - TRBV13 TGTGCCAGCAGCCTCAGGGGTGCTGGGGCCAACGTCCTGACTTTC CASSLRGAGANVLTF
- TRBJ2-3 TRBD2 TRBV7-6 TGTGCCAGCAGCCCTAGCGGGGTGGGAGATACGCAGTATTTT CASSPSGVGDTQYF
once TRBJ1-5 - TRBV28 TGTGCCAGCAGTTTTCACGGGGGGGAGTCCAATCAGCCCCAGCATTTT CASSFHGGESNQPQHF
- TRBJ2-4 - TRBV7-9 TGTGCCAGCAGCCAAACAAGGGGCGGGCAAAACATTCAGTACTTC CASSQTRGGQNIQYF
- TRBJ1-2 - TRBV18 TGTGCCAGCTCACCACCCAGGACGGAGGGCTATGGCTACACCTTC CASSPPRTEGYGYTF
- TRBJ1-3 - TRBV28 TGTGCCAGCAGTTTTCGGATAACTGGAAACACCATATATTTT CASSFRITGNTIYF
- TRBJ1-5 - TRBV4-1 TGCGCCAGCAGACGGACTCCAAGCAACAATCAGCCCCAGCATTTT CASRRTPSNNQPQHF
- TRBJ1-2 - TRBV27 TGTGCCAGCAGTTTTTCCGGGACACCACCTTATGGCTACACCTTC CASSFSGTPPYGYTF
- TRBJ1-1 - TRBV27 TGTGCCAGCAGTTTAGGGGGCGGCGGCACTGAAGCTTTCTTT CASSLGGGGTEAFF
- TRBJ1-2 - TRBV25-1 TGTGCCAGCAATTGGGGTTCTTATGGCTACACCTTC CASNWGSYGYTF
- TRBJ2-3 - TRBV15 TGTGCCACCGAACAGGTCGGAGTTGCAGATACGCAGTATTTT CATEQVGVADTQYF